The 21 T cell receptor beta chains reported below all come from one sample, sequenced in a study of blood T cell repertoires in COVID-19. Assay: immunoSEQ multiplex PCR; the TCRdb copy retains only in-frame clones and omits some. The data show roughly 70,000 clones, with roughly 91% seen just once and around 29% held by the top ten. Sequenced input: peripheral blood. These receptors were taken from a woman older than 75 with active or convalescent COVID-19.

This chain links TRBV6-2 or TRBV6-3 with TRBJ1-5; D is unclear. V was pared by 5 bases and J by 8 bases, with 13 bases between. This CDR3 spans 13 amino acids. Per the germline V gene, CDR1 is MNHEY and CDR2 is SVGEGT. CDR3 amino acids: CASSPQDWEPQHF. The CDR3 nucleotides are TGTGCCAGCAGTCCCCAGGACTGGGAGCCCCAGCATTTT.

This chain uses TRBV7-9 with TRBJ2-3; unclear D gene. The CDR3 is 13 amino acids. V lost 6 bases and J lost 5, with 12 bases in between. The germline V gene encodes CDR1 SEHNR and CDR2 FQNEAQ (reference sequence). DNA of the CDR3: TGTGCCAGCAGACCCCCGGGTCAAGATACGCAGTATTTT. This gives the protein CASRPPGQDTQYF.

This chain connects TRBV30 to TRBJ2-1; 7 nucleotides line up with TRBD2. The CDR3 covers 14 residues. CDR1 GTSNPN and CDR2 SVGIG come from the germline V gene (reference sequence). The V gene end was trimmed by 3 bases and the J gene end by 4 bases; junction bases not matched to a gene: 6. CDR3 sequence (DNA): TGTGCCTGGAGAATAACTAGCGCATACAATGAGCAGTTCTTC. It specifies CAWRITSAYNEQFF.

The gene calls are TRBV29-1 and TRBJ1-5; 8 nucleotides agree with TRBD1. V trimming: 5 bases; J trimming: 6 bases; junction bases outside the gene matches: 6. This CDR3 spans 13 amino acids. CDR1 is SQVTM and CDR2 is ANQGSEA in the germline V gene. The CDR3 DNA reads as TGCAGCGTTCTACAGGGGGAAAGTCAGCCCCAGCATTTT. Protein: CSVLQGESQPQHF.

This clone has more than one count but fewer than ten. This chain connects TRBV12-3 or TRBV12-4 to TRBJ2-7; no definite D call. Trimming removed 3 bases from V and 3 bases from J, with 9 bases in between. The CDR3 loop spans 13 amino acids. CDR3 amino acids: CASSLHSFYEQYF. The CDR3, as DNA: TGTGCCAGCAGTTTGCACAGCTTCTACGAGCAGTACTTC.

This sequence joins TRBV4-3 and TRBJ2-1; D is unresolved. The V and J ends lost 0 bases and 5 bases respectively, with 8 bases between them. The CDR3 covers 14 residues. Germline-derived CDR1 and CDR2 are LGHNA and YSLEER. Written as DNA, the CDR3 is TGCGCCAGCAGCCAAGAGCCACAGCACAATGAGCAGTTCTTC. This gives the protein CASSQEPQHNEQFF.

This clone was seen a handful of times. The chain has TRBV5-6 and TRBJ1-2, with D possibly being TRBD1 (5 bases). V lost 0 bases and J lost 3, with 9 bases in between. The CDR3 contains 14 residues. In germline, CDR1 is SGHDT, CDR2 YYEEEE. Written as DNA, the CDR3 is TGTGCCAGCAGCTTGGTTAGACAGTACTATGGCTACACCTTC. Amino acid sequence: CASSLVRQYYGYTF.

Only a few counts were recorded for this clone. This chain joins TRBV3-1 (or the pseudogene TRBV3-2) and TRBJ1-4, with 7 positions matching TRBD1. V shed 0 bases, J shed 7 bases, and the junction held 11 bases outside the gene matches. CDR1 is LGHDT, CDR2 YNNKEL, per germline (reference sequence). This CDR3 is 17 amino acids long. CDR3 in amino acids: CASSQDFTGAWGEKLFF. The CDR3, as DNA: TGTGCCAGCAGCCAAGATTTCACAGGGGCTTGGGGTGAAAAACTGTTTTTT.

This chain uses TRBV5-4 with TRBJ2-2, with 7 nucleotides matching TRBD2. Germline loops: CDR1 SGHNT, CDR2 YYREEE (reference sequence). The junction had 19 bases not matched to a gene; V was cut back by 7 bases and J by 7 bases. The CDR3 is made up of 17 amino acids. The CDR3 region is CASSGGLNGLEVGELFF. The DNA of the CDR3 is TGTGCCAGCTCGGGGGGACTAAACGGCTTGGAGGTCGGGGAGCTGTTTTTT.

The chain uses TRBV19 and TRBJ2-2; possibly TRBD1 for D (5 bases). Germline lookup yields CDR1 LNHDA and CDR2 SQIVND (reference sequence). The V and J ends lost 5 bases and 8 bases respectively, with 15 bases between them. There are 14 residues in the CDR3. In DNA form, the CDR3 reads TGTGCCAGTAGTCCTAGGGGTGCTGTAGGGGAGCTGTTTTTT. Translation gives CASSPRGAVGELFF.

J is TRBJ1-6 and V is TRBV7-9; D ambiguous. Trimming shortened V by 5 bases and J by 1 base, and 15 bases separated the two germline ends. The length of the CDR3 is 17 residues. In germline, CDR1 is SEHNR, CDR2 FQNEAQ (reference sequence). CDR3: CASSLPGSTSYNSPLHF. CDR3 bases: TGTGCCAGCAGCCTTCCGGGATCAACTTCCTATAATTCACCCCTCCACTTT.

The chain recombines TRBV5-1 with TRBJ1-6, with D possibly TRBD1 on 5 matching bases. V lost 6 bases and J lost 6, with 13 bases in between. The CDR3 extends over 14 amino acids. Germline V gene data show CDR1 as SGHRS and CDR2 as YFSETQ. CDR3 sequence: CASMVGAINSPLHF. The DNA of the CDR3 is TGCGCCAGCATGGTAGGGGCTATTAATTCACCCCTCCACTTT.

V is TRBV2 and J is TRBJ2-1, with TRBD2 matching over 7 bases. The CDR3 has 14 amino acids. Trimming at V came to 7 bases and at J to 3 bases, leaving 6 bases not matched to a gene. Germline-derived CDR1 and CDR2 are SNHLY and FYNNEI. The chain's CDR3 is CASKAGVGYNEQFF. CDR3 nucleotides: TGTGCCAGCAAGGCGGGGGTGGGCTACAATGAGCAGTTCTTC.

The rearrangement joins TRBV24-1 to TRBJ1-2; D call uncertain. The germline CDR1 and CDR2 sequences are KGHDR and SFDVKD. V was pared by 2 bases and J by 5 bases, with 5 bases between. This CDR3 is 12 amino acids long. In nucleotides, the CDR3 is TGTGCCACCAGTGATTCAGAATATGGCTACACCTTC. This translates into CATSDSEYGYTF.

The chain links TRBV10-1 to TRBJ2-3, with TRBD2 matching 9 bases. V lost 2 bases and J lost 3; bases outside the gene matches: 3. Germline loops: CDR1 WNHNN, CDR2 SYGVQD (reference sequence). The CDR3 contains 15 residues. The CDR3 protein is CASSERGGATDTQYF. For the CDR3, the DNA is TGCGCCAGCAGTGAGCGCGGGGGGGCGACAGATACGCAGTATTTT.

In this sample, this clone turned up once. V usage is TRBV6-5 and J usage is TRBJ1-6, with 9 bases matching TRBD1. This CDR3 is 15 amino acids long. V lost 6 bases to trimming and J lost 6 bases; unmatched junction nucleotides: 6. CDR1 is MNHEY, CDR2 SVGAGI, per germline. CDR3 residues: CASSGDRVSNSPLHF. Here the CDR3 DNA reads TGTGCCAGCAGCGGGGACAGGGTTTCTAATTCACCCCTCCACTTT.

This chain links TRBV7-3 with TRBJ2-1, with 7 nucleotides matching TRBD2. J lost 2 bases, V lost 1 base, and 2 bases had no gene match. The germline V gene encodes CDR1 SGHTA and CDR2 FQGTGA. CDR3 size: 15 residues. The CDR3 region is CASSLNRGAYNEQFF. In DNA, the CDR3 is TGTGCCAGCAGCTTAAACCGGGGGGCCTACAATGAGCAGTTCTTC.

V is TRBV11-3 and J is TRBJ1-1; D uncertain. The germline CDR1 and CDR2 sequences are SGHNT and YENEEA. There are 9 residues in the CDR3. V shed 6 bases and J shed 10 bases, with 6 bases lying between them. The CDR3 loop reads CASRETAFF. The CDR3 DNA follows: TGTGCCAGCAGGGAGACAGCTTTCTTT. Drawing the rest from reference TRBV11-3 and TRBJ1-1, the complete variable domain is EAGVVQSPRYKIIEKKQPVAFWCNPISGHNTLYWYLQNLGQGPELLIRYENEEAVDDSQLPKDRFSAERLKGVDSTLKIQPAELGDSAVYLCASRETAFFGQGTRLTVV.

Here the CDR3 reads CASRETGGRTAFF. Here the CDR3 DNA reads TGTGCCAGCAGGGAAACAGGGGGAAGAACCGCTTTCTTT. V is TRBV28 and J is TRBJ1-1, with TRBD1 identical over 8 bases. The CDR3 extends over 13 amino acids. The V and J ends lost 6 bases and 11 bases, in that order; junction bases with no gene match: 11. Germline V CDR1 and CDR2: MDHEN, SYDVKM.

Note on this clone: The sample holds other DNA sequences that translate to the same CDR3. The chain uses TRBV30 and TRBJ1-2; D not certain. CDR1 is GTSNPN, CDR2 SVGIG, per germline (reference sequence). The ends were cut back, 0 bases at V and 5 bases at J, with 7 bases in the middle. There are 12 residues in the CDR3. CDR3 protein: CAWSVSGYGYTF. The CDR3 DNA reads TGTGCCTGGAGTGTGAGCGGGTATGGCTACACCTTC.

The rearrangement uses TRBV9 and TRBJ2-3, with 11 bases identical to TRBD2. The junction had 4 bases not matched to a gene; V was cut back by 1 base and J by 3 bases. Germline values: CDR1 SGDLS, CDR2 YYNGEE. CDR3 size: 16 residues. In DNA, the CDR3 is TGTGCCAGCAGCGTAAGGGCTAGCGGGGGGACAGATACGCAGTATTTT. Its translation: CASSVRASGGTDTQYF.